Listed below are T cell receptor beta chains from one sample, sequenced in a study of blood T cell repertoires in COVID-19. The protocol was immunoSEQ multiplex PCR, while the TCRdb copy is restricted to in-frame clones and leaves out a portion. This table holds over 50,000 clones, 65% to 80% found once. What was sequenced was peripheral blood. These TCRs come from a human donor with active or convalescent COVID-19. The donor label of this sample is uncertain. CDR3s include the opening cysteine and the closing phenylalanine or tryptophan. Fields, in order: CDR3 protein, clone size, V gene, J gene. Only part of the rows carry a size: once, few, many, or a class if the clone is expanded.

CASSLGRGGYRYF,.,TRBV13,TRBJ2-7
CASSESGQGTDTQYF,.,TRBV9,TRBJ2-3
CASSAGGVYGYTF,once,TRBV6-4,TRBJ1-2
CASSPNSGQGWEQYF,.,TRBV7-8,TRBJ2-7
CASSLAQGGTEAFF,.,TRBV11-1,TRBJ1-1
CASSQAGEGTYEQYF,.,TRBV4-3,TRBJ2-7
CASSQEVALETQYF,.,TRBV4-2,TRBJ2-5
CASSLTSGGTSGRATYF,.,TRBV7-2,TRBJ2-5
CASIHRVNTEAFF,.,TRBV6-5,TRBJ1-1
CASSLVTGAAYGYTF,.,TRBV7-2,TRBJ1-2
CASSFRDRGINTEAFF,.,TRBV5-1,TRBJ1-1
CASSYTGVFNEQFF,once,TRBV3-1/TRBV3-2,TRBJ2-1
CSVGGGGQETQYF,.,TRBV29-1,TRBJ2-5
CASSGGQGRHEKLFF,few,TRBV5-1,TRBJ1-4
CAWSGTVETQYF,.,TRBV30,TRBJ2-5
CASTLGGRQPQHF,.,TRBV6-5,TRBJ1-5
CASSQAGASYEQYF,.,TRBV7-6,TRBJ2-7
CSVGGQVNQPQHF,.,TRBV29-1,TRBJ1-5
CASRLAGGNEQYF,.,TRBV12-3/TRBV12-4,TRBJ2-7
CASSVYRDSSEKLFF,once,TRBV5-8,TRBJ1-4
CASSLTPGQGGYEQYF,.,TRBV14,TRBJ2-7
CASSIGGQGDEKLFF,.,TRBV19,TRBJ1-4